This T cell receptor beta chain was recovered during a study of cytomegalovirus exposure and HLA in healthy donors. Notes on the study in general: V- and J-gene trimming in TCR beta was tied to a missense DCLRE1C variant by an analysis performed later. Solely CMV serostatus was available to characterize immune exposure.

The study ran its PCR with 60 Vbeta and 13 Jbeta primers. The data were produced by immunoSEQ multiplex PCR, yet TCRdb's version contains in-frame clones alone and is incomplete. Among some 160,000 clones, less than 80% were seen once, and the ten largest hold 0.65% to 0.75%. The ends lost 2 bases at V and 6 bases at J; junction bases unmatched: 7. Germline assignment: CDR1 SGHDT and CDR2 YYEEEE. This CDR3 comprises 15 residues. This clone was detected only a few times. Its antigen is unknown. This receptor was taken from a middle-aged woman in good health and CMV-seronegative. Sample: PBMCs. The chain joins TRBV5-6 to TRBJ2-1; TRBD2 agrees at 8 bases. CDR3 loop: CASSLRAGVINEQFF. Written as DNA, the CDR3 is TGTGCCAGCAGCTTACGAGCGGGGGTAATCAATGAGCAGTTCTTC.